This T cell receptor beta chain was observed in a study of Tregs in tolerant kidney transplant recipients. Findings and limits, study-wide: No direct test of biological reproducibility was done here. Expanding Tregs on activated donor B cells appeared to best identify donor-specific TCRbeta clones. Few patients were studied, so findings need validation in larger groups.

J was trimmed by 6 bases and V by 3 bases; bases with no gene match: 16. Germline CDR1 reads MNHEY; CDR2 reads SMNVEV (reference sequence). The CDR3 has 19 residues. Sequencing used immunoSEQ multiplex PCR; TCRdb keeps in-frame clones, though not all of them. The data contain roughly 120,000 clones, 85% to 95% of them singletons. Thawed PBMCs were FACS-sorted into unstimulated CD4+CD25+CD127- regulatory T cells, CD4+CD25- non-regulatory cells, CD4 and CD8 cells. In the case of this clone: Its target is unknown.

The sequencing sample was made of CD4+ T cells from blood. The sequence came from a human donor in good health. This chain joins TRBV27 and TRBJ2-7; TRBD2 matches 14 bases. CDR3 DNA sequence: TGTGCCAGCAGTTTCTCCCGACTAGCGGGAGGGCCATTGGATGGCGAGCAGTACTTC. It translates to CASSFSRLAGGPLDGEQYF.